Included here is one T cell receptor beta chain sequence, with context. Its antigen is as yet unknown. The observed sequence ends 3 residues before the CDR3 terminus, with the missing tail filled in from the germline J gene. The data are from a study of T cell clonality in common variable immunodeficiency. Findings and limits, study-wide: Compared with healthy controls, CVID subjects showed increased TCRbeta clonality, mostly in about a third. Authors noted CVID clonality's cause needs subpopulation repertoire sequencing. Common variable immunodeficiency TCR beta sequences reportedly had fewer deletions and N-nucleotide insertions.

Measured with immunoSEQ multiplex PCR; TCRdb has only the in-frame clones, and not every one. Observed are 25,000 to 35,000 clones, no singletons, with the top ten taking about 5%. Patients and controls were mostly of Caucasian heritage. Each donor provided roughly 4.5 to 8.5 ml of heparinized whole blood. This CDR3 spans 15 amino acids. V lost 5 bases, J lost 4 bases, and 10 bases stayed unmatched. CDR1 is KGHSH, CDR2 LQKENI, per germline. The chain couples TRBV18 to TRBJ1-1; 7 nucleotides agree with TRBD1. Sequenced: peripheral blood mononuclear cells. The sequence derives from a human donor with common variable immunodeficiency. CDR3 DNA (partial): TGTGCCAGCTCAACGACGACAGGGATGGGCACTGAA. Amino acid sequence: CASSTTTGMGTE. The full CDR3 reads CASSTTTGMGTEAFF.